This T cell receptor (beta chain) derives from a study of vaccination effects on CD4 cells after COVID-19. Assay: immunoSEQ multiplex PCR; the TCRdb copy retains only in-frame clones and omits some. Of tens of thousands of clones in the sample, roughly four fifths are singletons; the top ten hold 2.8%. In this sample, this clone turned up once. The antigen is undetermined. The CDR3 loop spans 13 amino acids. Germline CDR1 is SQVTM and CDR2 is ANQGSEA. The ends were cut back, 1 base at V and 7 bases at J, with 13 bases in the middle. Sequencing in the ViraFEST assay came after antigen-specific CD4+ T cells had been expanded with viral peptide pools, which were used to stimulate PBMC. At the end of 10 days of culture, CD4+ T cells were isolated. No vaccinee had earlier SARS-CoV-2 infection, and nucleocapsid antibodies were negative. A density of about 2 million PBMC per well was used; these cells were cultured with roughly 10 IU/ml IL-2 and approximately 10 ug/ml peptides.

Here the sequenced sample was CD4+ T cells from PBMCs cultured with HCoV-NL63 spike peptides, taken before COVID-19 vaccination. The chain recombines TRBV29-1 with TRBJ1-1; D not certain. The TCR sequence derives from a human donor who received a COVID-19 vaccine. CDR3 coding DNA: TGCAGCGTTGAAGGGCCACGGAACCTTGAAGCTTTCTTT. Translation gives CSVEGPRNLEAFF.